The TCR beta chain under discussion was sequenced for a study of CD8+CD57+ T cells in acquired aplastic anemia. For the study at large: When averaged, DNA from sorted CD4+ and CD8+ cells came to 2.5 to 3.5 ug. General study results and limits: Comparison of patients with controls identified approximately 28 shared CD8+ CDR3 sequences. The CD8+ Simpson's diversity of patients and controls was not significantly different.

Only patients with CD8+CD57+ cell expansion on flow cytometry were chosen for sequencing. Profiling that covered TCR beta VDJ and CDR3 relied on genomic DNA as its template. TCRdb passed the reads through MiXCR, listing each CDR3 protein once. The repertoire holds approximately 95,000 distinct CDR3 sequences, with around two thirds as singletons. The CDR3 contains 15 residues. CDR1 and CDR2 from the germline V gene are SGHTA and FQGTGA. Trimming pared 5 bases from V and 5 bases from J, leaving 16 bases between. This clonotype was recorded a few times. What it recognizes is unknown. This receptor was identified in a human donor with aplastic anemia. This sequence joins TRBV7-3 and TRBJ2-1; D tentatively reads TRBD1 or TRBD2 (5 bases each). Sequencing input: sorted CD4+, CD8+, or CD8+CD57+ T cells (not recorded which) from PBMCs. CDR3 sequence reads: CASSPDGTRDNEQFF. In DNA, the CDR3 is TGTGCCAGCAGCCCGGATGGGACCAGAGACAATGAGCAGTTCTTC. Supplemented by reference TRBV7-3 and TRBJ2-1, the full variable domain reads GAGVSQTPSNKVTEKGKYVELRCDPISGHTALYWYRQSLGQGPEFLIYFQGTGAADDSGLPNDRFFAVRPEGSVSTLKIQRTERGDSAVYLCASSPDGTRDNEQFFGPGTRLTVL.